One and the same sample provided the 2 T cell receptor beta chains below, sequenced in a study of tissue T cells after allogeneic stem cell transplantation. TCRdb's copy holds only in-frame clones and misses some; the assay was immunoSEQ multiplex PCR. The table records 12,000 or so clones, 70% of them present only once. The sample was tissue from the right colon, taken at autopsy. The origin of the receptors is a woman aged 18-49 years with breast cancer.

This clone has a handful of counts. This chain links TRBV11-3 with TRBJ2-5; D gene unclear. V lost 2 bases and J lost 5, with 9 bases in between. Germline lookup yields CDR1 SGHNT and CDR2 YENEEA. There are 13 residues in the CDR3. CDR3 amino acids: CASSLPGLETQYF. The CDR3 DNA reads TGTGCCAGCAGCTTACCGGGCCTCGAGACCCAGTACTTC.

Only a few counts were recorded for this clone. This rearrangement joins TRBV9 to TRBJ1-3; D possibly corresponds to TRBD1 (6 bases). The CDR3 consists of 17 residues. The V and J ends lost 0 bases and 2 bases respectively, with 15 bases between them. Germline V lookup: CDR1 SGDLS, CDR2 YYNGEE. For the CDR3, the DNA is TGTGCCAGCAGCGTAGGAAGGGCCAGGGGAGCTGGAAACACCATATATTTT. Protein sequence: CASSVGRARGAGNTIYF. The full variable domain, with the rest looked up from reference TRBV9 and TRBJ1-3, is DSGVTQTPKHLITATGQRVTLRCSPRSGDLSVYWYQQSLDQGLQFLIQYYNGEERAKGNILERFSAQQFPDLHSELNLSSLELGDSALYFCASSVGRARGAGNTIYFGEGSWLTVV.